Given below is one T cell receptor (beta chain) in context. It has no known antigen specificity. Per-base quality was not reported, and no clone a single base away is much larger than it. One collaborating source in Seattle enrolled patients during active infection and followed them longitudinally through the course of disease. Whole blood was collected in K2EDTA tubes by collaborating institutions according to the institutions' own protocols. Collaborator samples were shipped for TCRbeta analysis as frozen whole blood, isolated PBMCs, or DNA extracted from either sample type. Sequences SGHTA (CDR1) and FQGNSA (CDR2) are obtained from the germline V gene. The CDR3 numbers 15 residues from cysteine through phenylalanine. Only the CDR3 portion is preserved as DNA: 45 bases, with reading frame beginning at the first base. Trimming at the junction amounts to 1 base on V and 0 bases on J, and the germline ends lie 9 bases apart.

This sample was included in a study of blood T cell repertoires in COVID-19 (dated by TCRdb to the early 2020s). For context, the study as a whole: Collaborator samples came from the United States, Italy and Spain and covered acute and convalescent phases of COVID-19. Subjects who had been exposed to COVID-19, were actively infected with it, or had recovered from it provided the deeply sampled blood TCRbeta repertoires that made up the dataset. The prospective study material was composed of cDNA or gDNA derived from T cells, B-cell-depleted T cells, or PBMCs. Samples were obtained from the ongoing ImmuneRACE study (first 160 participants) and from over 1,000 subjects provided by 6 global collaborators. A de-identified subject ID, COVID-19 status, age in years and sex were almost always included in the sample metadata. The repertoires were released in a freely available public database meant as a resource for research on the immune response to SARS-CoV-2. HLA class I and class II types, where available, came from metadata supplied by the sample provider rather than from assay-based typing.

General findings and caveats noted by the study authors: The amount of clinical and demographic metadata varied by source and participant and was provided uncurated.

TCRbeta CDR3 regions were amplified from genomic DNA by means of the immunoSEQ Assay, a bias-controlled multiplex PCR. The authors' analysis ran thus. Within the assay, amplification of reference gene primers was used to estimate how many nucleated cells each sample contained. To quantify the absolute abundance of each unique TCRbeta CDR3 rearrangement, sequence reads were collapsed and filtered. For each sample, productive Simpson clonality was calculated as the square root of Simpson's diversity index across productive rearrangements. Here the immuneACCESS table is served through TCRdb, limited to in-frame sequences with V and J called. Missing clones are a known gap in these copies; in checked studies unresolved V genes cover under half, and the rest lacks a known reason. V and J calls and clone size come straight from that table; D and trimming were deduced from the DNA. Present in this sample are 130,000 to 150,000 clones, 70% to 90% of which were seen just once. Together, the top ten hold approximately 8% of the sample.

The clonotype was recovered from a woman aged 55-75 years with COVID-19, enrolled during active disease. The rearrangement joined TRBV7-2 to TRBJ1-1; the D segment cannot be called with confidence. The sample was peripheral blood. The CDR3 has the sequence CASSLGGLMNTEAFF. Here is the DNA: TGTGCCAGCAGCTTAGGAGGACTCATGAACACTGAAGCTTTCTTT. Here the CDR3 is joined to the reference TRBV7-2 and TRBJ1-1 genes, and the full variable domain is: GAGVSQSPSNKVTEKGKDVELRCDPISGHTALYWYRQSLGQGLEFLIYFQGNSAPDKSGLPSDRFSAERTGGSVSTLTIQRTQQEDSAVYLCASSLGGLMNTEAFFGQGTRLTVV.